These T cell receptor beta chains were read from a single sample in a study of beta chain features in type 1 diabetes. Method: immunoSEQ multiplex PCR; TCRdb's copy keeps in-frame clones and lacks some. The sample carries hundreds of thousands of clones, approximately 31% recorded once. The sequenced sample was naive CD4+ T cells from blood. These TCRs come from a man aged 18 to 30 in good health. Both conserved end residues are part of each CDR3. The D gene is left open where the match is weak. Some rows mark clone size as missing; the rest say once, few, many or name a class of expanded clone.

size: .
J: TRBJ2-5
D: TRBD1
V: TRBV25-1
CDR3: CASSVGTGPQETQYF
DNA: TGTGCCAGCAGTGTGGGGACAGGCCCCCAAGAGACCCAGTACTTC

size: .
J: TRBJ2-5
D: TRBD2
V: TRBV6-6
CDR3: CASRITSGIFKETQYF
DNA: TGTGCCAGCAGAATAACTAGCGGGATTTTCAAAGAGACCCAGTACTTC

size: .
J: TRBJ2-1
D: .
V: TRBV5-6
CDR3: CASSRGRWTSYNEQFF
DNA: TGTGCCAGCAGCCGGGGTCGGTGGACCAGCTACAATGAGCAGTTCTTC

size: .
J: TRBJ1-1
D: .
V: TRBV30
CDR3: CAWDSGYTEAFF
DNA: TGTGCCTGGGATTCGGGATACACTGAAGCTTTCTTT

size: few
J: TRBJ2-7
D: .
V: TRBV6-5
CDR3: CASSAEGAVYEQYF
DNA: TGTGCCAGCAGTGCCGAAGGGGCAGTCTACGAGCAGTACTTC

size: few
J: TRBJ1-5
D: .
V: TRBV9
CDR3: CASSVGDSNQPQHF
DNA: TGTGCCAGCAGCGTAGGGGATAGCAATCAGCCCCAGCATTTT

size: .
J: TRBJ1-2
D: .
V: TRBV30
CDR3: CAWEQGNYGYTF
DNA: TGTGCCTGGGAACAGGGCAACTATGGCTACACCTTC

size: few
J: TRBJ1-5
D: TRBD1
V: TRBV19
CDR3: CASWDRGIGQPQHF
DNA: TGTGCCAGCTGGGACAGGGGGATTGGGCAGCCCCAGCATTTT

size: .
J: TRBJ2-1
D: .
V: TRBV4-2
CDR3: CASSQAGAGATDYNEQFF
DNA: TGTGCCAGCAGCCAAGCGGGGGCCGGAGCGACCGACTACAATGAGCAGTTCTTC

size: few
J: TRBJ1-1
D: TRBD1
V: TRBV7-3
CDR3: CASTGTANTEAFF
DNA: TGTGCCAGCACCGGGACAGCGAACACTGAAGCTTTCTTT

size: .
J: TRBJ2-4
D: .
V: TRBV7-2
CDR3: CASSLLAKNIQYF
DNA: TGTGCCAGCAGCTTACTCGCCAAAAACATTCAGTACTTC

size: .
J: TRBJ1-2
D: .
V: TRBV12-5
CDR3: CASVSDGYYGYTF
DNA: TGTGCTAGTGTTTCAGACGGCTACTATGGCTACACCTTC

size: .
J: TRBJ2-4
D: TRBD2
V: TRBV5-1
CDR3: CASSNGLAGEVQYF
DNA: TGCGCCAGCAGCAACGGACTAGCGGGAGAGGTTCAGTACTTC

size: few
J: TRBJ1-1
D: .
V: TRBV29-1
CDR3: CSVAPGPNTEAFF
DNA: TGCAGCGTTGCGCCAGGCCCGAACACTGAAGCTTTCTTT

size: few
J: TRBJ2-1
D: .
V: TRBV14
CDR3: CASSHDSSYNEQFF
DNA: TGTGCCAGCAGCCACGACAGCTCCTACAATGAGCAGTTCTTC

size: .
J: TRBJ2-7
D: TRBD2
V: TRBV29-1
CDR3: CSVGTSSYEQYF
DNA: TGCAGCGTTGGGACTAGTTCCTACGAGCAGTACTTC

size: once
J: TRBJ1-2
D: .
V: TRBV27
CDR3: CASSPHGGGYGYTF
DNA: TGTGCCAGCAGTCCCCACGGAGGAGGGTATGGCTACACCTTC

size: few
J: TRBJ2-3
D: .
V: TRBV5-1
CDR3: CASRTGFLGTDTQYF
DNA: TGCGCCAGCAGGACCGGGTTCCTGGGCACAGATACGCAGTATTTT

size: few
J: TRBJ2-3
D: .
V: TRBV11-2
CDR3: CASSLEPGMQYF
DNA: TGTGCCAGCAGCTTAGAACCGGGGATGCAGTATTTT

size: .
J: TRBJ2-5
D: .
V: TRBV5-1
CDR3: CASSIGTSQETQYF
DNA: TGCGCCAGCAGCATCGGGACCAGCCAAGAGACCCAGTACTTC

size: .
J: TRBJ2-4
D: .
V: TRBV4-1
CDR3: CASSQVGIRPKNIQYF
DNA: TGCGCCAGCAGCCAAGTGGGAATCCGGCCCAAAAACATTCAGTACTTC

size: .
J: TRBJ1-4
D: TRBD1
V: TRBV30
CDR3: CAWSTTGVGLFF
DNA: TGTGCCTGGAGTACAACAGGGGTTGGACTGTTTTTT

size: .
J: TRBJ1-1
D: .
V: TRBV30
CDR3: CAWSVLLEGAFF
DNA: TGTGCCTGGAGTGTACTCTTAGAGGGAGCTTTCTTT

size: few
J: TRBJ2-5
D: .
V: TRBV18
CDR3: CASSPYGQRGTLYQETQYF
DNA: TGTGCCAGCTCACCGTACGGACAGCGTGGGACCTTGTACCAAGAGACCCAGTACTTC

size: few
J: TRBJ1-2
D: TRBD1
V: TRBV10-3
CDR3: CAITYRGGYTF
DNA: TGTGCCATCACCTACAGGGGCGGCTACACCTTC

size: few
J: TRBJ2-2
D: .
V: TRBV29-1
CDR3: CSVEILRSTGELFF
DNA: TGCAGCGTTGAAATCTTGAGATCCACCGGGGAGCTGTTTTTT

size: few
J: TRBJ2-1
D: .
V: TRBV9
CDR3: CASSAGTAYNEQFF
DNA: TGTGCCAGCAGCGCGGGGACTGCCTACAATGAGCAGTTCTTC

size: few
J: TRBJ2-1
D: .
V: TRBV9
CDR3: CASSVATRSEQFF
DNA: TGTGCCAGCAGCGTAGCTACTAGGTCTGAGCAGTTCTTC

size: .
J: TRBJ2-1
D: .
V: TRBV30
CDR3: CAWGQLGISYNEQFF
DNA: TGTGCCTGGGGACAGTTAGGAATTTCCTACAATGAGCAGTTCTTC

size: .
J: TRBJ2-4
D: .
V: TRBV7-9
CDR3: CASSLVGTPKNIQYF
DNA: TGTGCCAGCAGCTTAGTCGGCACGCCCAAAAACATTCAGTACTTC

size: .
J: TRBJ2-1
D: TRBD1
V: TRBV14
CDR3: CASSRTAGGGYNEQFF
DNA: TGTGCCAGCAGCCGGACTGCAGGGGGCGGATACAATGAGCAGTTCTTC

size: few
J: TRBJ2-5
D: TRBD2
V: TRBV6-6
CDR3: CASSSTSGIETQYF
DNA: TGTGCCAGCAGTTCGACTAGCGGGATAGAGACCCAGTACTTC

size: once
J: TRBJ1-2
D: .
V: TRBV6-5
CDR3: CASSSSNGYTF
DNA: TGTGCCAGCAGTTCCTCCAATGGCTACACCTTC

size: few
J: TRBJ2-7
D: TRBD2
V: TRBV30
CDR3: CAWSTLAGVYEQYF
DNA: TGTGCCTGGAGCACACTAGCGGGAGTCTACGAGCAGTACTTC

size: .
J: TRBJ1-5
D: TRBD1
V: TRBV5-4
CDR3: CASSRTGDSNQPQHF
DNA: TGTGCCAGCAGCCGCACAGGGGATAGCAATCAGCCCCAGCATTTT

size: .
J: TRBJ2-7
D: .
V: TRBV5-1
CDR3: CASSLEPSTYEQYF
DNA: TGCGCCAGCAGCTTGGAACCTAGCACCTACGAGCAGTACTTC

size: .
J: TRBJ2-7
D: .
V: TRBV14
CDR3: CASSQGLRGPGEQYF
DNA: TGTGCCAGCAGCCAAGGATTAAGGGGCCCAGGGGAGCAGTACTTC

size: .
J: TRBJ2-1
D: .
V: TRBV4-3
CDR3: CASSPTDRRHNEQFF
DNA: TGCGCCAGCAGCCCAACGGACAGAAGACACAATGAGCAGTTCTTC

size: .
J: TRBJ2-2
D: .
V: TRBV5-1
CDR3: CASSHGWVTGELFF
DNA: TGCGCCAGCAGCCACGGATGGGTAACCGGGGAGCTGTTTTTT

size: few
J: TRBJ2-1
D: .
V: TRBV28
CDR3: CASSLDSYNEQFF
DNA: TGTGCCAGCAGTTTGGACAGCTACAATGAGCAGTTCTTC